This T cell receptor beta chain was captured in a study of blood T cell repertoires in COVID-19. About the research overall: Samples taken during acute and convalescent COVID-19 were collected in the United States, Italy and Spain.

Here immunoSEQ multiplex PCR was the method, and the copy in TCRdb shows in-frame clones only, minus some. Among about 280,000 clones, 89% were seen once, and the ten largest hold 0.9% to 1%. The clonotype was recovered from a woman aged 40 to 50 who had recovered from COVID-19. The sequencing input was peripheral blood.

In DNA, the CDR3 is TGTGCCAGCAGCACCTTTAGCGGGAGTTACAATGAGCAGTTCTTC. It encodes CASSTFSGSYNEQFF. This chain uses TRBV5-4 with TRBJ2-1, with 9 bases matching TRBD2. The CDR3 length is 15 residues. The V segment lost 4 bases and the J segment 4 bases; nucleotides outside the gene matches: 6. Germline V gene lookup returns CDR1 SGHNT and CDR2 YYREEE (reference sequence).